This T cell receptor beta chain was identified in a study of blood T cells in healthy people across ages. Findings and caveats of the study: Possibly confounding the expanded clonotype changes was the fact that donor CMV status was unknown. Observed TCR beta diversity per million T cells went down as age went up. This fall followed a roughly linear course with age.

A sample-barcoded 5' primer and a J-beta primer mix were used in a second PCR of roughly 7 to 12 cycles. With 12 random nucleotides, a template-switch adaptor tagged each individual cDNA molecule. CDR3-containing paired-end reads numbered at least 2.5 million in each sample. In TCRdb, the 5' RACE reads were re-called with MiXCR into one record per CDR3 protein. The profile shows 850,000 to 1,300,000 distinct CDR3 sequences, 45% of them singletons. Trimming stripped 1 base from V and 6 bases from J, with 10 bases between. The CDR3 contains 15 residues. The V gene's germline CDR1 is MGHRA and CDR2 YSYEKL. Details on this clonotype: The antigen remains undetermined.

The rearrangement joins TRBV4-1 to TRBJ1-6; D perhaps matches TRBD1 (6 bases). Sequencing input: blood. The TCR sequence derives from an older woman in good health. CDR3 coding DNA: TGCGCCAGCAGCCAAGCAGGGGAAACTAATTCACCCCTCCACTTT. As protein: CASSQAGETNSPLHF.